These T cell receptor beta chains were read from a single sample in a study of T cells in Graves' hyperthyroidism and ophthalmopathy. TCRdb independently ran MiXCR on the multiplex PCR reads; one entry per CDR3 protein. In the table there are hundreds of thousands of distinct CDR3 sequences, roughly 50% of which are singletons. The sample taken for sequencing was peripheral blood or thyroid tissue (not recorded which). All receptors come from a young woman with Graves' hyperthyroidism. Each CDR3 is given with its conserved first and last residue. The order of the fields is D gene, V gene, clone size, J gene, CDR3 DNA, CDR3 protein. A D gene is named only where the DNA matches it firmly. Only some rows state a clone size, as once, few, many or a class for expanded clones.

TRBD2	TRBV7-9	.	TRBJ2-7	TGTGCCAGCAGCTTATTGGGCGGGAGGGCCGAGCAGTACTTC	CASSLLGGRAEQYF
TRBD1	TRBV25-1	many	TRBJ1-3	TGTGCCAGCAGGGGGACAGGGACTGGAAACACCATATATTTT	CASRGTGTGNTIYF
.	TRBV6-5	.	TRBJ1-2	TGTGCCAGCAGTTACTCCGCAGGGGACTATGGCTACACCTTC	CASSYSAGDYGYTF
TRBD1	TRBV7-9	.	TRBJ2-7	TGTGCCAGCAGCTCGCGGACAGGGCGGAACGAGCAGTACTTC	CASSSRTGRNEQYF
TRBD1	TRBV29-1	.	TRBJ1-5	TGCAGCGTTGAAGAGGAGGGGGCCGGGCAGCCCCAGCATTTT	CSVEEEGAGQPQHF
.	TRBV7-9	few	TRBJ1-2	TGTGCCAGCAGCTTACTGGCATCAGCGTTGGTTGGCTATGGCTACACCTTC	CASSLLASALVGYGYTF
.	TRBV2	.	TRBJ1-2	TGTGCCAGCAGTCTCCACGGTGCCGACGGCTACACCTTC	CASSLHGADGYTF
.	TRBV7-2	.	TRBJ1-1	TGTGCCAGCAGCTTAGAGGCAGCAGTGAACACTGAAGCTTTCTTT	CASSLEAAVNTEAFF
.	TRBV7-7	.	TRBJ2-5	TGTGCCAGCAGCTTAAGTGTTCAGGGAGCGGGAGAGACCCAGTACTTC	CASSLSVQGAGETQYF
.	TRBV5-6	.	TRBJ1-6	TGTGCCAGCAGCACGCGAGGGGCAGGGACTAATTCACCCCTCCACTTT	CASSTRGAGTNSPLHF
TRBD2	TRBV4-3	few	TRBJ2-5	TGCGCCAGCAGCCGGTTCGGACTAGCGGAAGAGACCCAGTACTTC	CASSRFGLAEETQYF
TRBD1	TRBV2	.	TRBJ1-4	TGTGCCAGCAGTGAATCCCGGGACAGGGGATCAACTAATGAAAAACTGTTTTTT	CASSESRDRGSTNEKLFF